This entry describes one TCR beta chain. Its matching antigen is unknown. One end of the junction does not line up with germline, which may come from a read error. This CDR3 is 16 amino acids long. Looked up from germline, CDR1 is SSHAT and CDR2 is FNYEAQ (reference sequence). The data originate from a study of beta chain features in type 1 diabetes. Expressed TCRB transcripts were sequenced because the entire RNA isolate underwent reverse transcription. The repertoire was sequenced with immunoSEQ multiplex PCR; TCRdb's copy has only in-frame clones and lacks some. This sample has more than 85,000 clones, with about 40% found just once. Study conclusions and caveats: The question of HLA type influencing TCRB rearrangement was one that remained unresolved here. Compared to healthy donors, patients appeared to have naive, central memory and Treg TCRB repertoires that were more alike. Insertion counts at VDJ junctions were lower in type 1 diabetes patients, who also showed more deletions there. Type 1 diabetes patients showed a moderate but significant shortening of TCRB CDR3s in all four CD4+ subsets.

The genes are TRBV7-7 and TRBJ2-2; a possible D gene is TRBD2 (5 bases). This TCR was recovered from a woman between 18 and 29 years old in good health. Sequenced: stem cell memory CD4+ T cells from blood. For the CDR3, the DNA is TGTGCTAGCAGCTTAGTTGAGGGTCCGAACACCGGGGAGCTGTTTTTT. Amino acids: CASSLVEGPNTGELFF.